Listed here is a single TCR beta chain. The antigen is not known. The assay was immunoSEQ multiplex PCR, and TCRdb's table has in-frame clones only and misses some. The repertoire includes tens of thousands of clones, about 85% of them detected once, and more than 1.5% sits in the top ten. These data come from a study of OX40 agonist ivuxolimab in advanced cancers. Whole-study findings and limits: By week 6 at 0.1 to 3.0 mg/kg, blood CD4+ and CD8+ T cells had expanded clonally.

Looked up from germline, CDR1 is SGDLS and CDR2 is YYNGEE. The CDR3 is 14 amino acids. With 4 bases clipped from V and 4 bases from J, the junction kept 4 bases outside the gene matches. Sequencing used CD4+ or CD8+ T cells sorted from blood, obtained in a trial of the OX40 agonist ivuxolimab. The rearrangement links TRBV9 to TRBJ2-1; 8 positions agree with TRBD1. The origin of this receptor is an adult with an advanced solid tumor such as melanoma, head and neck, liver or kidney cancer. Here the CDR3 reads CASSFRTGYNEQFF. DNA of the CDR3: TGTGCCAGCAGCTTCCGGACAGGGTACAATGAGCAGTTCTTC.